Below are 30 T cell receptor beta chains sequenced from a single sample in a study of neoadjuvant nivolumab and ipilimumab in lung cancer (dated by TCRdb to about 2020). Libraries came from the immunoSEQ multiplex PCR assay. TCRdb took this table from immuneACCESS and kept in-frame rearrangements with V and J called. Such tables lack part of the clones; where checked against another copy, unresolved V genes explain under half of the gap, and the rest is unexplained. For this sample there are several thousand clones; 84% appear just once. Of the sample, about 8% falls within the top ten clones. This specimen's time point label, per the study, means: at surgical resection after neoadjuvant nivolumab +/- ipilimumab. The sample was tumor tissue, taken after neoadjuvant nivolumab, alone or with ipilimumab, at or shortly before surgery. The receptors were sampled from an adult with non-small cell lung cancer.

CDR3 in DNA: TGTGCCAGCTCACCAGGAGGGGCTCGGACTGAAGCTTTCTTT. It specifies CASSPGGARTEAFF. This rearrangement joins TRBV18 to TRBJ1-1; perhaps TRBD1 as D (5 bases). The CDR3 is made up of 14 amino acids. The germline V and J ends were trimmed by 2 bases and 5 bases, with 12 bases remaining between them. Per the germline V gene, CDR1 is KGHSH and CDR2 is LQKENI.

CDR3 nucleotide sequence: TGTGCCAGCAGTTCCACCGGGACAGCGGACGAGCAGTACTTC. Translated: CASSSTGTADEQYF. The gene calls are TRBV6-5 and TRBJ2-7, with 7 positions matching TRBD1. The CDR3 sequence is 14 residues long. Germline loops: CDR1 MNHEY, CDR2 SVGAGI. The ends lost 4 bases at V and 5 bases at J; junction bases unmatched: 8.

The chain has TRBV6-1 and TRBJ2-7; no definite D call. This CDR3 region has 15 residues. CDR1 is MNHNS, CDR2 SASEGT, per germline. V lost 6 bases to trimming and J lost 3 bases, with 18 bases between them. CDR3 amino acids: CASSPKYLQSYEQYF. The CDR3 DNA is TGTGCCAGCAGCCCTAAATACCTTCAGAGCTACGAGCAGTACTTC.

J is TRBJ1-2 and V is TRBV5-4; TRBD1 aligns across 8 bases. Losses at the gene ends were 0 bases for V and 7 bases for J; bases not matched to a gene: 5. The length of the CDR3 is 14 residues. Germline-derived CDR1 and CDR2 are SGHNT and YYREEE (reference sequence). This CDR3 reads CASSLDTGGSGYTF. CDR3 nucleotide sequence: TGTGCCAGCAGCTTGGATACAGGGGGAAGTGGCTACACCTTC.

The V and J genes are TRBV6-1 and TRBJ1-2; no clear D. The CDR3 has 14 amino acids. Germline V gives CDR1 MNHNS, CDR2 SASEGT. V shed 4 bases and J shed 4 bases, with 13 bases lying between them. The CDR3 sequence: CASSGGLGSYGYTF. The CDR3 bases are TGTGCCAGCAGTGGCGGACTTGGGAGCTATGGCTACACCTTC.

CDR3 residues: CASSRELYGYTF. CDR3 DNA sequence: TGTGCCAGCTCCAGGGAGCTCTATGGCTACACCTTC. The V and J genes are TRBV6-1 and TRBJ1-2; tentatively, D is TRBD1 (5 bases). The CDR3 has 12 amino acids. Trimming took 8 bases from V and 4 from J, leaving 11 bases between them. CDR1 is MNHNS, CDR2 SASEGT, per germline.

This chain links TRBV30 with TRBJ1-2; D is possibly TRBD1 (6 bases). The germline V and J ends were trimmed by 2 bases and 8 bases, with 12 bases remaining between them. The CDR3 spans 12 residues. Germline values: CDR1 GTSNPN, CDR2 SVGIG (reference sequence). DNA for the CDR3: TGTGCCTGGAGTTCAGGGGTAAACGGCTACACCTTC. Its protein is CAWSSGVNGYTF.

This clone was recorded once. V is TRBV6-1 and J is TRBJ2-5, with D maybe TRBD1 (6 bases). CDR3 length equals 13 residues. V was cut by 5 bases and J by 3 bases, with 10 bases left in between. From germline, CDR1 is MNHNS and CDR2 SASEGT. The CDR3 region has the DNA TGTGCCAGCAGTAGACAGGTTGAAGAGACCCAGTACTTC. It codes for CASSRQVEETQYF.

The V and J genes are TRBV5-1 and TRBJ1-5, with a tentative D call TRBD1 (5 bases). The CDR3 runs 15 residues. Trimming took 5 bases from V and 4 from J, leaving 16 bases between them. In germline, CDR1 is SGHRS, CDR2 YFSETQ. The CDR3 coding sequence is TGCGCCAGCAGTCGAACAGGTGACTTTAATCAGCCCCAGCATTTT. Translating gives CASSRTGDFNQPQHF.

The chain recombines TRBV7-8 with TRBJ1-5, with D unresolved. CDR3 size: 15 residues. Trimming stripped 4 bases from V and 2 bases from J, with 12 bases between. Germline V gene data show CDR1 as SGHVS and CDR2 as FQNEAQ. In DNA, the CDR3 is TGTGCCAGCAGCTGTAGCCCGGGATGCAATCAGCCCCAGCATTTT. Protein: CASSCSPGCNQPQHF.

J is TRBJ1-1 and V is TRBV5-1; D gene unclear. Germline lookup yields CDR1 SGHRS and CDR2 YFSETQ. This CDR3 has 14 amino acids. Trimming pared 5 bases from V and 1 base from J, leaving 12 bases between. This CDR3 reads CASRRQGENTEAFF. The CDR3 DNA follows: TGCGCCAGCAGGAGGCAAGGCGAGAACACTGAAGCTTTCTTT.

CDR3 in amino acids: CASSYSLEYNEQFF. The CDR3 nucleotides are TGTGCCAGCAGTTACTCACTAGAATACAATGAGCAGTTCTTC. This sequence joins TRBV6-5 and TRBJ2-1; TRBD2 might be the D (5 bases). The CDR3 spans 14 residues. V was trimmed by 0 bases and J by 4 bases, leaving 7 bases between them. From germline, CDR1 is MNHEY and CDR2 SVGAGI.

This chain joins TRBV7-8 and TRBJ2-7; a weak D match, TRBD2 (5 bases). V dropped 6 bases and J dropped 0 bases, with 9 bases sitting between them. CDR3 length: 13 residues. Germline V gene data show CDR1 as SGHVS and CDR2 as FQNEAQ. CDR3 nucleotide sequence: TGTGCCAGCAGGGCGGACTTCTCCTACGAGCAGTACTTC. It specifies CASRADFSYEQYF.

The chain employs TRBV7-2 and TRBJ2-5, with D perhaps matching TRBD1 or TRBD2 (5 bases each). The CDR3 covers 15 residues. The V gene lost 4 bases and the J gene lost 4 bases, with 16 bases spanning the gap. Germline CDR1 and CDR2: SGHTA and FQGNSA. The CDR3 reads CASSSTAIAGETQYF. CDR3 nucleotide sequence: TGTGCCAGCAGCTCGACAGCCATCGCGGGAGAGACCCAGTACTTC. Full variable domain (remainder filled in from reference TRBV7-2 and TRBJ2-5): GAGVSQSPSNKVTEKGKDVELRCDPISGHTALYWYRQSLGQGLEFLIYFQGNSAPDKSGLPSDRFSAERTGGSVSTLTIQRTQQEDSAVYLCASSSTAIAGETQYFGPGTRLLVL.

The chain carries TRBV19 and TRBJ2-7; no clear D gene. Germline V CDR1 and CDR2: LNHDA, SQIVND (reference sequence). CDR3 size: 13 residues. V lost 3 bases to trimming and J lost 3 bases, with 9 bases between them. CDR3 sequence reads: CASSIVGNYEQYF. The CDR3 coding sequence is TGTGCCAGTAGTATTGTGGGGAACTACGAGCAGTACTTC. Looking up the rest from reference TRBV19 and TRBJ2-7 gives the full variable domain: DGGITQSPKYLFRKEGQNVTLSCEQNLNHDAMYWYRQDPGQGLRLIYYSQIVNDFQKGDIAEGYSVSREKKESFPLTVTSAQKNPTAFYLCASSIVGNYEQYFGPGTRLTVT.

In its sample, this clone was seen a few times. The rearrangement links TRBV6-1 to TRBJ2-7, with 7 bases identical to TRBD1. V was pared by 1 base and J by 2 bases, with 2 bases of the junction left unmatched. The CDR3 has 14 residues. Germline assignment: CDR1 MNHNS and CDR2 SASEGT. As DNA, the CDR3 is TGTGCCAGCAGTGAAGAGGGGACAGCCTACGAGCAGTACTTC. As protein: CASSEEGTAYEQYF.

The rearrangement links TRBV15 to TRBJ1-2, with TRBD1 matching 9 bases. Germline-derived CDR1 and CDR2 are LNHNV and YYDKDF (reference sequence). The CDR3 sequence is 14 residues long. After removal of 3 bases from V and 8 bases from J, the junction contained 7 bases not matched to a gene. This CDR3 reads CATSSDTGGSGYTF. The CDR3 bases are TGTGCCACCAGCAGTGATACAGGGGGCTCCGGCTACACCTTC.

The chain has TRBV6-1 and TRBJ2-7; TRBD2 agrees at 13 bases. With 8 bases clipped from V and 5 bases from J, the junction kept 3 bases outside the gene matches. In germline, CDR1 is MNHNS, CDR2 SASEGT. The CDR3 spans 13 residues. CDR3 bases: TGTGCCAGCTTGGGACTAGCGGGAAACGAGCAGTACTTC. Encoded protein: CASLGLAGNEQYF.

This clone has just one count. The chain recombines TRBV6-1 with TRBJ1-1; TRBD1 agrees at 7 bases. This CDR3 comprises 13 residues. CDR1 MNHNS and CDR2 SASEGT come from the germline V gene. J lost 7 bases, V lost 4 bases, and 6 bases had no gene match. CDR3 sequence reads: CASSGTGVSEAFF. Written as DNA, the CDR3 is TGTGCCAGCAGTGGTACAGGGGTGAGTGAAGCTTTCTTT.

The V and J genes are TRBV2 and TRBJ2-1; D possibly uses TRBD1 or TRBD2 (5 bases each). Germline lookup yields CDR1 SNHLY and CDR2 FYNNEI. V was clipped by 7 bases and J by 4 bases, with 11 bases between them. The CDR3 spans 13 residues. The CDR3: CASTEGRYNEQFF. The CDR3 DNA sequence: TGTGCCAGCACCGAGGGGAGATACAATGAGCAGTTCTTC. The full variable domain, with the rest looked up from reference TRBV2 and TRBJ2-1, is EPEVTQTPSHQVTQMGQEVILRCVPISNHLYFYWYRQILGQKVEFLVSFYNNEISEKSEIFDDQFSVERPDGSNFTLKIRSTKLEDSAMYFCASTEGRYNEQFFGPGTRLTVL.

V is TRBV6-1 and J is TRBJ1-6; TRBD1 agrees at 9 bases. Germline V gene sequence: CDR1 MNHNS, CDR2 SASEGT. The CDR3 length is 15 residues. With V trimmed by 5 bases and J by 9 bases, 8 bases remained unmatched. For the CDR3, the DNA is TGTGCCAGCAGTCTGACAGGGGGTATGGGTTCACCCCTCCACTTT. As protein: CASSLTGGMGSPLHF.

This clone was detected only a few times. The chain recombines TRBV6-5 with TRBJ2-7; perhaps TRBD1 as D (6 bases). This CDR3 contains 15 residues. V dropped 2 bases and J dropped 5 bases, with 16 bases sitting between them. Germline V lookup: CDR1 MNHEY, CDR2 SVGAGI. CDR3 DNA sequence: TGTGCCAGCAGTTACAAGGGGCAGGGGAACGACGAGCAGTACTTC. Protein sequence: CASSYKGQGNDEQYF.

The chain recombines TRBV5-1 with TRBJ2-2, with TRBD1 matching over 9 bases. The V and J ends lost 4 bases and 7 bases, in that order; junction bases with no gene match: 8. Germline CDR1 and CDR2: SGHRS and YFSETQ. This CDR3 is 15 amino acids long. The CDR3 coding sequence is TGCGCCAGCAGCGAACAGGGGGCGCATGGCGGGGAGCTGTTTTTT. Its translation is CASSEQGAHGGELFF.

The sample holds a few counts of this clone. The chain is built from TRBV1 and TRBJ1-5; TRBD1, as called in the table, went unchecked against the DNA. TRBV1 represents a pseudogene. The CDR3 sequence is 17 residues long. CDR3: CTSSLRDTDVSNQPQHF. The CDR3 DNA is TGCACCAGCAGCCTCCGGGACACCGATGTTAGCAATCAGCCCCAGCATTTT.

V is TRBV6-1 and J is TRBJ2-3; D may be TRBD2 (5 bases). Germline CDR1 MNHNS, CDR2 SASEGT. The ends were cut back, 4 bases at V and 1 base at J, with 9 bases in the middle. The length of the CDR3 is 14 residues. This CDR3 reads CASSVERRTDTQYF. The CDR3 DNA sequence: TGTGCCAGCAGTGTGGAGCGGCGCACAGATACGCAGTATTTT.

The chain recombines TRBV9 with TRBJ2-5; a weak D match, TRBD2 (5 bases). This CDR3 spans 16 amino acids. V shed 4 bases and J shed 4 bases, with 20 bases lying between them. The V gene's germline CDR1 is SGDLS and CDR2 YYNGEE. CDR3 DNA: TGTGCCAGCAGCCCACTTTTTACCGGGAATGGAGAGACCCAGTACTTC. The encoded protein is CASSPLFTGNGETQYF.

Only one count was recorded for this clone. The chain has TRBV6-6 and TRBJ2-2, with TRBD1 as a possible D gene (6 bases). Germline V CDR1 and CDR2: MNHNY, SVGAGI (reference sequence). The CDR3 is made up of 15 amino acids. Trimming shortened V by 2 bases and J by 5 bases, and 12 bases separated the two germline ends. The CDR3 is CASSYGLRGTGELFF. The CDR3 nucleotides are TGTGCCAGCAGTTACGGACTCAGGGGTACCGGGGAGCTGTTTTTT.

The genes are TRBV5-6 and TRBJ1-6; D possibly corresponds to TRBD1 (6 bases). Trimming took off 4 bases at V and 0 bases at J, with 17 bases between the two ends. Germline V gene lookup returns CDR1 SGHDT and CDR2 YYEEEE. The CDR3 is 18 residues long. DNA of the CDR3: TGTGCCAGCAGCCCGCCCCCACACAGGGCCTCCTATAATTCACCCCTCCACTTT. This sequence encodes CASSPPPHRASYNSPLHF.

The chain has TRBV5-6 and TRBJ2-1; unclear D gene. This CDR3 is 16 amino acids long. The germline V gene encodes CDR1 SGHDT and CDR2 YYEEEE. The germline V and J ends were trimmed by 4 bases and 2 bases, with 16 bases remaining between them. The CDR3, as DNA: TGTGCCAGCAGCGCCCCGTATCGGCGAACCTACAATGAGCAGTTCTTC. The encoded protein is CASSAPYRRTYNEQFF. The entire variable domain, with the rest obtained from reference TRBV5-6 and TRBJ2-1, is as follows: DAGVTQSPTHLIKTRGQQVTLRCSPKSGHDTVSWYQQALGQGPQFIFQYYEEEERQRGNFPDRFSGHQFPNYSSELNVNALLLGDSALYLCASSAPYRRTYNEQFFGPGTRLTVL.

V gene TRBV7-2 combines with J gene TRBJ1-2; 7 nucleotides match TRBD1. CDR3 length equals 14 residues. V lost 5 bases, J lost 4 bases, and 7 bases stayed unmatched. Germline-derived CDR1 and CDR2 are SGHTA and FQGNSA. The CDR3 DNA reads TGTGCCAGCAGCCCCCGACAGGGTTCCTATGGCTACACCTTC. As protein: CASSPRQGSYGYTF.